This TCR beta chain appears in the sequencing data of a study of OX40 agonist ivuxolimab in advanced cancers. Method: immunoSEQ multiplex PCR; TCRdb's copy keeps in-frame clones and lacks some. Here the sample spans 66,000 or so clones, roughly 76% being singletons. Per germline, CDR1 SNHLY and CDR2 FYNNEI. V lost 6 bases and J lost 10; bases outside the gene matches: 9. The length of the CDR3 is 14 residues. Autoimmune disease history or systemic immunosuppression excluded patients. This clone was counted between two and nine times. The TCR sequence derives from an adult with an advanced solid tumor such as melanoma, head and neck, liver or kidney cancer. V and J are TRBV2 and TRBJ2-4, with 10 positions matching TRBD2. Source: CD4+ or CD8+ T cells sorted from blood, taken in a trial of the OX40 agonist ivuxolimab. The CDR3 sequence: CASRASGGLIIQYF. The CDR3 DNA reads TGTGCCAGCAGAGCTAGCGGGGGCCTGATTATTCAGTACTTC.